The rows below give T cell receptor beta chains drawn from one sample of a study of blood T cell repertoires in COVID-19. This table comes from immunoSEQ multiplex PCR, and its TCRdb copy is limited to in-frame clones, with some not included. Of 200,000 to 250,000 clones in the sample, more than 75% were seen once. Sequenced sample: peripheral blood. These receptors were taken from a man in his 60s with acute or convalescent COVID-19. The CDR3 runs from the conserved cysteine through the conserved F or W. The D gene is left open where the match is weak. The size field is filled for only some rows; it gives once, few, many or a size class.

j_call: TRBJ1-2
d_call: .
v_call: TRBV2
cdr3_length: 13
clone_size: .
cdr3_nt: TGTGCCAGCAGTGAATGGGGAGACTATGGCTACACCTTC
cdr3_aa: CASSEWGDYGYTF

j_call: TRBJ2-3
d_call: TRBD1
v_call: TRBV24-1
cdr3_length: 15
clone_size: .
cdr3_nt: TGTGCCACCAGTGATTCTGGACAGGGGCCAGATACGCAGTATTTT
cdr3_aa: CATSDSGQGPDTQYF

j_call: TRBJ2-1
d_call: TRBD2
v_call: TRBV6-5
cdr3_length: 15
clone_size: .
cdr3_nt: TGTGCCAGCAGTTACTCGGCGGGGGGGTCAAAAGAGCAGTTCTTC
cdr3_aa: CASSYSAGGSKEQFF

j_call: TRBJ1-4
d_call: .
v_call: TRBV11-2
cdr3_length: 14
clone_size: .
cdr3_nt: TGTGCCAGCAGGGGGGGACGTTACAATGAAAAACTGTTTTTT
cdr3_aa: CASRGGRYNEKLFF

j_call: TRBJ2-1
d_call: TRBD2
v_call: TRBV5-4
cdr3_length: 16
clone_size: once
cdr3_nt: TGTGCCAGCAGCGCAGTGCGGGGGGGCAAGAACAATGAGCAGTTCTTC
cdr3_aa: CASSAVRGGKNNEQFF

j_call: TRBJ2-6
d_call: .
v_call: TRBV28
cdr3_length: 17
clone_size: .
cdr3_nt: TGTGCCAGCAGTTTATTGGGGGGGCTTGCTGGGGCCAACGTCCTGACTTTC
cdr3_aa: CASSLLGGLAGANVLTF

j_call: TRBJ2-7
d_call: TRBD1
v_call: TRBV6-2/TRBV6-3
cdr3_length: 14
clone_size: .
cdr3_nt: TGTGCCAGCAGTTGGCCGGGACAGGGCTACGAGCAGTACTTC
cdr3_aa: CASSWPGQGYEQYF

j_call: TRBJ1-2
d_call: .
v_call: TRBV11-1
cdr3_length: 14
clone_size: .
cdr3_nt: TGTGCCAGCAGACCCATCGGGGCTAACTATGGCTACACCTTC
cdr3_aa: CASRPIGANYGYTF

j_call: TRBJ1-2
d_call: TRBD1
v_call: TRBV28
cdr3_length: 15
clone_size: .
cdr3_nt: TGTGCCAGCAGCCAGGGACAGATAGCTAACTATGGCTACACCTTC
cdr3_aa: CASSQGQIANYGYTF

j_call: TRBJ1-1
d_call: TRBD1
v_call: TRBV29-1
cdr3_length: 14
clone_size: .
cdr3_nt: TGCAGCGTTGGGGACAGGGGGCGGATATCTGAAGCTTTCTTT
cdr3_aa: CSVGDRGRISEAFF

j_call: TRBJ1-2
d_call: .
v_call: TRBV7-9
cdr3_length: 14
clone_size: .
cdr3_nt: TGTGCCAGCAGCCCTTTAGCCCTGGTCTATGGCTACACCTTC
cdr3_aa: CASSPLALVYGYTF

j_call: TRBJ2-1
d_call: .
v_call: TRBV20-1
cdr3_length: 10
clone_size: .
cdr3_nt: TGCAGTGCTAGTCTCCATGAGCAGTTCTTC
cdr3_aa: CSASLHEQFF

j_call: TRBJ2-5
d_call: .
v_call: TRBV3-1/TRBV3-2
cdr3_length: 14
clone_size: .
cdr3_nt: TGTGCCAGCAGCCCCTACAGGGACCAAGAGACCCAGTACTTC
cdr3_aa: CASSPYRDQETQYF

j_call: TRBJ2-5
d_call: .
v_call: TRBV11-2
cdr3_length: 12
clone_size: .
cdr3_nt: TGTGCCAGCAGCTTTCGGGGGGAGACCCAGTACTTC
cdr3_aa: CASSFRGETQYF

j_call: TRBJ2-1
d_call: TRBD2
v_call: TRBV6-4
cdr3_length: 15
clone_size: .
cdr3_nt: TGTGCCAGCGGGAAAGAGACTAGCGGGCTGAATGAGCAGTTCTTC
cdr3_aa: CASGKETSGLNEQFF

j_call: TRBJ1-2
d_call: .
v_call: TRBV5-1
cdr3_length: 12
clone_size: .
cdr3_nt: TGCGCCAGCAGCTGGGAGAACTATGGCTACACCTTC
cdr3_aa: CASSWENYGYTF

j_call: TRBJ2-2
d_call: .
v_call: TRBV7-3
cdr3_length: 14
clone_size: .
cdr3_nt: TGTGCCAGCAGCTTCGAGGGCCTTACCGGGGAGCTGTTTTTT
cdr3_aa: CASSFEGLTGELFF

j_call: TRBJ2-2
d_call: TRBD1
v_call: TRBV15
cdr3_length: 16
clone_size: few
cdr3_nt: TGTGCCACCAGCAGAGTCGGCAGGGGGCCCACCGGGGAGCTGTTTTTT
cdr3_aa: CATSRVGRGPTGELFF

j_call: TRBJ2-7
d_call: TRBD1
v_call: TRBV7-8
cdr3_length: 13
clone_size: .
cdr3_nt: TGTGCCAGCAGCTCAGGGGGCTGGTACGAGCAGTACTTC
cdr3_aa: CASSSGGWYEQYF

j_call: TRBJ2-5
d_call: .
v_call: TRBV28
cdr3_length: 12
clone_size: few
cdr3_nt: TGTGCCAGCACCGACACGGAGGGGACCCAGTACTTC
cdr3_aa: CASTDTEGTQYF

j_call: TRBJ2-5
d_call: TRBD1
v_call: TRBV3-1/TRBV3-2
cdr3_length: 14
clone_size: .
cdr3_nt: TGTGCCAGCAGCCCCCTCCGGGACAGGGGGACCCAGTACTTC
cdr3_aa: CASSPLRDRGTQYF

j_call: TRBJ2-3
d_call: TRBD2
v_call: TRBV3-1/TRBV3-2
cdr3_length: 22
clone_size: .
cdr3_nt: TGTGCCAGCAGCCAAAGCCAGGACTATTTCGGGGGGGCCCCATTTCAAGCAGATACGCAGTATTTT
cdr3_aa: CASSQSQDYFGGAPFQADTQYF

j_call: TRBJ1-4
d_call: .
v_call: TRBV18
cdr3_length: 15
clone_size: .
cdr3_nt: TGTGCCAGCTCACCACCGCTAGGGGTCGGCGAAAAACTGTTTTTT
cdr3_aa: CASSPPLGVGEKLFF

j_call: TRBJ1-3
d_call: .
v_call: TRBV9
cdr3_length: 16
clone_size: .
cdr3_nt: TGTGCCAGCAGCGGGCACAGGGCCCAACCTGGAAACACCATATATTTT
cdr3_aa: CASSGHRAQPGNTIYF

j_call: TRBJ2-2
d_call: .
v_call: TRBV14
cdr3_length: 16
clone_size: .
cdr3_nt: TGTGCCAGCAGCCGAGATACTAGGACGGACACCGGGGAGCTGTTTTTT
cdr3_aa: CASSRDTRTDTGELFF

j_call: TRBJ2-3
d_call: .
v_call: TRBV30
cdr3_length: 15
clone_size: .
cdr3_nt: TGTGCCTGGAGTGTATCCGAGTTAAACACAGATACGCAGTATTTT
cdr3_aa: CAWSVSELNTDTQYF

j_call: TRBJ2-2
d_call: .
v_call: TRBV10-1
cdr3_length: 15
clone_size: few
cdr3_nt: TGCGCCAGCAGTGAACGGCGGCCGGGCACCGGGGAGCTGTTTTTT
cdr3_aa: CASSERRPGTGELFF